This T cell receptor beta chain originates from a study of CD8 T cells in Susac syndrome. Random hexamers were used to reverse transcribe an amount of roughly 0.5 to 1 ug RNA. TCRdb re-called the immunoSEQ multiplex PCR reads with MiXCR, one entry per CDR3 protein. The sample lists 150,000 to 200,000 distinct CDR3 sequences, 94% occurring once. Germline V CDR1 and CDR2: KGHSH, LQKENI. Trimming removed 6 bases at V and 0 bases at J, with 6 bases between. The CDR3 covers 14 residues. This rearrangement joins TRBV18 to TRBJ2-6, with unresolved D. Material for sequencing was CD4+ T cells from PBMCs. The TCR originated in a human donor with Susac syndrome. The CDR3 loop is CASSPDSGANVLTF. The DNA for the CDR3 is TGTGCCAGCTCCCCGGACTCTGGGGCCAACGTCCTGACTTTC.